Below are 23 T cell receptor beta chains sequenced from a single sample in a study of Ad26.COV2.S vaccination and SARS-CoV-2 variants. Here immunoSEQ multiplex PCR was the method, and the copy in TCRdb shows in-frame clones only, minus some. The table has around 340,000 clones, 75% to 90% seen once; the top ten hold around 5%. This sample's treatment: around 19 received Ad26.COV2.S at low or high dose, single or two shots; 5 received placebo; per-sample allocation not given. Material that was analyzed had been drawn on day 63 after the first vaccine or placebo injection. Sequenced here: peripheral blood, sampled in a trial of Ad26.COV2.S vaccine versus placebo. The source of these receptors is a person aged 18-65 years who received the Ad26.COV2.S COVID-19 vaccine or a placebo.

V and J are TRBV6-1 and TRBJ2-7, with TRBD1 identical over 9 bases. This CDR3 comprises 15 residues. The trim removed 2 bases at V and 2 bases at J, leaving 4 bases unmatched. Germline V gene data show CDR1 as MNHNS and CDR2 as SASEGT. In DNA form, the CDR3 reads TGTGCCAGCAGTGAACTGGGGGACAGGGCCTACGAGCAGTACTTC. Translation gives CASSELGDRAYEQYF.

The V gene is TRBV21-1, the J gene TRBJ2-7. TRBV21-1 is a pseudogene segment. CDR3 length: 16 amino acids. DNA for the CDR3: TGTGCCAGCACCTATGATTTAGACGTGTCCGACTACGAGCAGTACTTC. Translated: CASTYDLDVSDYEQYF.

The V call is TRBV25-1, the J call TRBJ2-3; no firm D call. The V gene's germline CDR1 is MGHDK and CDR2 SYGVNS. The V end lost 6 bases, the J end lost 5 bases, and 9 bases lay between the germline ends. CDR3 length: 12 amino acids. The CDR3 bases are TGTGCCAGCAGGGAGCAAGAAGATACGCAGTATTTT. It yields the protein CASREQEDTQYF.

CDR3 amino acids: CASSLGGREETQYF. Here the CDR3 DNA reads TGTGCCAGCAGTTTAGGCGGGAGGGAGGAGACCCAGTACTTC. This chain connects TRBV27 to TRBJ2-5, with 9 nucleotides matching TRBD2. With V trimmed by 2 bases and J by 5 bases, 3 bases remained unmatched. The germline V gene has CDR1 MNHEY and CDR2 SMNVEV (reference sequence). This CDR3 contains 14 residues.

CDR3 region: CAISPDRPNEKLFF. For the CDR3, the DNA is TGTGCCATCAGTCCGGACAGGCCCAATGAAAAACTGTTTTTT. The rearrangement links TRBV10-3 to TRBJ1-4; TRBD1 matches 7 bases. V gave up 5 bases and J gave up 5 bases; unmatched junction bases: 5. The CDR3 is 14 residues long. Germline CDR1 is ENHRY and CDR2 is SYGVKD.

Note on this clone: Different DNA sequences within this sample yield the same CDR3. CDR3 nucleotide sequence: TGTGCCAGCTCACCAGGACAGGGAAGCTCCTACGAGCAGTACTTC. Its translation: CASSPGQGSSYEQYF. The chain has TRBV18 and TRBJ2-7, with 8 bases aligning to TRBD1. Unmatched junction bases numbered 3, after V lost 2 bases and J lost 0 bases. Per the germline V gene, CDR1 is KGHSH and CDR2 is LQKENI. The CDR3 loop spans 15 amino acids.

The chain recombines TRBV27 with TRBJ2-2, with TRBD1 matching over 7 bases. From germline, CDR1 is MNHEY and CDR2 SMNVEV (reference sequence). V dropped 1 base and J dropped 2; count of bases not matched to a gene: 4. The CDR3 length is 16 residues. CDR3 sequence reads: CASSLLTGVNTGELFF. DNA of the CDR3: TGTGCCAGCAGTTTATTAACAGGGGTAAACACCGGGGAGCTGTTTTTT.

The chain combines TRBV5-5 with TRBJ1-4; 8 bases align to TRBD1. Germline V gene data show CDR1 as SGHKS and CDR2 as YYEKEE (reference sequence). This CDR3 has 16 amino acids. V trimming: 2 bases; J trimming: 6 bases; junction bases outside the gene matches: 9. The CDR3 nucleotides read TGTGCCAGCAGCTTCTGGATAGGACAGGGTGATGAAAAACTGTTTTTT. Translation: CASSFWIGQGDEKLFF.

This clone came up a few times. J is TRBJ1-2 and V is TRBV3-1 (or the pseudogene TRBV3-2); a possible D gene is TRBD1 (5 bases). Trimming shortened V by 4 bases and J by 5 bases, and 14 bases separated the two germline ends. This CDR3 is built from 14 residues. From germline, CDR1 is LGHDT and CDR2 YNNKEL (reference sequence). As DNA, the CDR3 is TGTGCCAGCAGCCGGGGGGTGAAGTCATATGGCTACACCTTC. Protein: CASSRGVKSYGYTF.

V gene TRBV7-9 combines with J gene TRBJ2-7; TRBD1 aligns across 11 bases. Germline V gene data show CDR1 as SEHNR and CDR2 as FQNEAQ (reference sequence). Unmatched junction bases numbered 13, after V lost 5 bases and J lost 4 bases. The CDR3 extends over 17 amino acids. CDR3: CASSRWTGGEKGYEQYF. The CDR3 coding sequence is TGTGCCAGCAGCAGATGGACAGGGGGCGAGAAGGGTTACGAGCAGTACTTC.

The rearrangement joins TRBV12-3 or TRBV12-4 to TRBJ2-1; D remains ambiguous. The CDR3 spans 11 residues. V lost 2 bases and J 9 bases, leaving 5 bases between the germline ends. CDR3 bases: TGTGCCAGCAGTTTATCGGGTGAGCAGTTCTTC. Translated: CASSLSGEQFF.

The chain employs TRBV25-1 and TRBJ2-1; D not resolved. V dropped 4 bases and J dropped 5 bases, with 9 bases sitting between them. The CDR3 consists of 13 residues. CDR1 is MGHDK, CDR2 SYGVNS, per germline. The CDR3 DNA is TGTGCCAGCAGTGGAGACGGAGACAATGAGCAGTTCTTC. Its translation is CASSGDGDNEQFF.

The rearrangement uses TRBV29-1 and TRBJ2-3; tentatively, D is TRBD1 (5 bases). CDR1 is SQVTM, CDR2 ANQGSEA, per germline. This CDR3 contains 13 residues. Between the trimmed V and J ends, which lost 4 bases and 2 bases, there was a span of 10 bases. The CDR3 DNA sequence: TGCAGCGTTGGACAGAGGCTCACAGATACGCAGTATTTT. It codes for CSVGQRLTDTQYF.

The chain is built from TRBV18 and TRBJ1-2; 7 bases fit TRBD1. V was clipped by 3 bases and J by 2 bases; unmatched bases: 0. The V gene's germline CDR1 is KGHSH and CDR2 LQKENI. The CDR3 covers 13 residues. CDR3 nucleotides: TGTGCCAGCTCACCGGGACAGAACTATGGCTACACCTTC. It is translated as CASSPGQNYGYTF.

The V and J genes are TRBV7-8 and TRBJ2-2; no clear D. In germline, CDR1 is SGHVS, CDR2 FQNEAQ. The CDR3 is 16 residues long. Trimming took 2 bases from V and 0 from J, leaving 10 bases between them. The CDR3 sequence: CASSLRRQTNTGELFF. CDR3 in DNA: TGTGCCAGCAGCTTAAGGCGGCAGACGAACACCGGGGAGCTGTTTTTT.

CDR3 sequence (DNA): TGTGCCAGTAGTATAGATACGGGCAAGAGGGTCGAGCAGTACTTC. Its protein is CASSIDTGKRVEQYF. The chain combines TRBV19 with TRBJ2-7; TRBD2 is a possible D gene (5 bases). The germline CDR1 and CDR2 sequences are LNHDA and SQIVND (reference sequence). This CDR3 region has 15 residues. Trimming removed 0 bases at V and 6 bases at J, with 15 bases between.

The chain is built from TRBV4-1 and TRBJ2-2; D ambiguous. CDR3 size: 15 residues. The V gene lost 0 bases and the J gene lost 7 bases, with 12 bases spanning the gap. Germline V CDR1 and CDR2: MGHRA, YSYEKL. CDR3 DNA sequence: TGCGCCAGCAGCCAAGATAAAGCCGTGGTCGGGGAGCTGTTTTTT. Translating it yields CASSQDKAVVGELFF.

The genes are TRBV18 and TRBJ2-7; possible D gene TRBD2, 6 bases. Looked up from germline, CDR1 is KGHSH and CDR2 is LQKENI. The CDR3 is 14 amino acids. Trimming shortened V by 3 bases and J by 12 bases, and 21 bases separated the two germline ends. Here the CDR3 DNA reads TGTGCCAGCTCACCCAAAGCGGGTAGACTCCTTCCGTACTTC. Amino acids: CASSPKAGRLLPYF.

This clone was observed once. V and J are TRBV5-1 and TRBJ1-1; 7 bases match TRBD1. The CDR3 has 16 residues. The V gene's germline CDR1 is SGHRS and CDR2 YFSETQ. Trimming at V came to 4 bases and at J to 1 base, leaving 10 bases not matched to a gene. CDR3 amino acids: CASSTPGQASNTEAFF. The CDR3 DNA sequence: TGCGCCAGCAGCACCCCCGGACAGGCCTCGAACACTGAAGCTTTCTTT.

This clone was seen once. V and J are TRBV28 and TRBJ1-1, with D perhaps matching TRBD1 (6 bases). This CDR3 contains 14 residues. The ends were cut back, 6 bases at V and 2 bases at J, with 13 bases in the middle. Germline CDR1 MDHEN, CDR2 SYDVKM. CDR3 loop: CASRGAEGNTEAFF. The DNA of the CDR3 is TGTGCCAGCAGGGGGGCGGAGGGAAACACTGAAGCTTTCTTT.

This rearrangement joins TRBV6-5 to TRBJ1-1; no clear D gene. The V gene's germline CDR1 is MNHEY and CDR2 SVGAGI. The CDR3 runs to 13 residues. The V end was cut by 2 bases, the J end by 0 bases, with 4 bases between. CDR3 nucleotides: TGTGCCAGCAGTTACGCGGTGAACACTGAAGCTTTCTTT. Translated, it gives CASSYAVNTEAFF.

The CDR3 DNA reads as TGTGCCAGCAGTTCGACAGGGGCCTCGAATGAAAAACTGTTTTTT. It yields the protein CASSSTGASNEKLFF. The chain employs TRBV28 and TRBJ1-4, with TRBD1 matching 8 bases. V lost 4 bases, J lost 5 bases, and 6 bases stayed unmatched. CDR1 is MDHEN, CDR2 SYDVKM, per germline. This CDR3 is 15 amino acids long.

This chain connects TRBV2 to TRBJ2-3; no definite D call. V was trimmed by 5 bases and J by 3 bases, leaving 3 bases between them. The CDR3 consists of 11 residues. Germline V gives CDR1 SNHLY, CDR2 FYNNEI. This chain's CDR3 is CASSTTDTQYF. Written as DNA, the CDR3 is TGTGCCAGCAGTACTACAGATACGCAGTATTTT.